This entry features one T cell receptor beta chain sequence. The specificity of this receptor is unknown. No base qualities exist here, and no much larger clone lies one base off it. TCRbeta CDR3 regions were amplified from genomic DNA using the immunoSEQ Assay, a bias-controlled multiplex PCR. The study's own analysis went as follows. Nucleated cell counts per sample were estimated from amplification of reference gene primers within the assay. To quantify the absolute abundance of each unique TCRbeta CDR3 rearrangement, sequence reads were collapsed and filtered. Productive Simpson clonality was computed per sample as the square root of Simpson's diversity index over productive rearrangements. TCRdb carries this immuneACCESS record with in-frame sequences only. Its versions omit some clonotypes, under half of them owing to an unresolved V gene in the studies checked, with the rest unexplained. V, J and clone size derive from that table, while D and trimming were established from the DNA sequence. This sample gives tens of thousands of clones in total; 80% to 90% of them show up just once. The top ten clonotypes cover about a third of the sample.

V is reduced by 3 bases and J by 6 bases, leaving a spacing of 19 bases between them. Taken from the germline V gene, the CDR1 and CDR2 loops are SGDLS and YYNGEE. Counted from cysteine to phenylalanine, this CDR3 has 15 amino acids. The only DNA kept is the CDR3, 45 bases in frame from the first base. At one collaborating source in Seattle, patients were enrolled during active infection and were followed longitudinally through the course of disease. Collaborating institutions collected whole blood in K2EDTA tubes following their own protocols. For TCRbeta analysis, collaborator samples were shipped as frozen whole blood, as isolated PBMCs, or as DNA extracted from either sample type. These data come from a study of blood T cell repertoires in COVID-19 (dated by TCRdb to between 2020 and 2021). In terms of the full investigation: Samples from collaborators originated in the United States, Italy and Spain and spanned both the acute and convalescent phases of COVID-19. The prospective study material was composed of cDNA or gDNA derived from T cells, B-cell-depleted T cells, or PBMCs. The dataset comprised deeply sampled blood TCRbeta repertoires from subjects exposed to, actively infected with, or recovered from COVID-19. A freely available public database, intended as a resource for researchers studying the immune response to SARS-CoV-2, is where the repertoires were released. Samples were obtained from the ongoing ImmuneRACE study (first 160 participants) and from about 1,300 subjects provided by 6 global collaborators. Sample metadata almost always included a de-identified subject ID, COVID-19 status, age in years and sex. Where HLA class I and class II types were available, the types were taken from metadata supplied by the sample provider, not from assay-based typing.

What the work shows at the level of the full study, not this receptor alone: The quantity of clinical and demographic metadata differed by source and by participant and was supplied without curation.

This clonotype was obtained from a woman aged 80 or over with COVID-19, enrolled during active disease. Sequences were obtained from peripheral blood. In this chain, TRBV9 is recombined with TRBJ2-7; the D gene is perhaps TRBD1, from 6 matching bases. For the CDR3, the sequence is CASSALTPGVGEQYF. In nucleotides, the sequence is TGTGCCAGCAGCGCCCTGACACCAGGGGTGGGCGAGCAGTACTTC.